Following are 25 T cell receptor beta chains from one sample sequenced in a study of blood T cell repertoires in COVID-19. Libraries were prepared by immunoSEQ multiplex PCR; TCRdb keeps only in-frame clonotypes and omits some of them. The sample lists nearly 95,000 clones, around 87% occurring once. The sequenced sample consisted of peripheral blood. These receptors were collected from a human donor with acute or convalescent COVID-19. The donor label of this sample is uncertain.

The V and J genes are TRBV6-1 and TRBJ2-7; a weak D match, TRBD2 (6 bases). V lost 0 bases to trimming and J lost 1 base, with 10 bases between them. The CDR3 has 15 amino acids. CDR1 is MNHNS and CDR2 is SASEGT in the germline V gene. In DNA, the CDR3 is TGTGCCAGCAGTGAAGCGGGGAGGCCTTCCTACGAGCAGTACTTC. Protein product: CASSEAGRPSYEQYF.

This clone showed up just a few times. The V gene is TRBV4-2, the J gene TRBJ1-6; 7 positions agree with TRBD1. The length of the CDR3 is 16 residues. Losses at the gene ends were 5 bases for V and 7 bases for J; bases not matched to a gene: 11. Germline values: CDR1 LGHNA, CDR2 YNFKEQ. CDR3 in amino acids: CASSLRLGQPNSPLHF. The CDR3 nucleotides are TGTGCCAGCAGCTTAAGACTGGGACAGCCGAATTCACCCCTCCACTTT.

The J gene is TRBJ1-1, the V gene TRBV27; 7 bases are a match to TRBD1. The CDR3 loop spans 14 amino acids. Germline trimming cut 2 bases from V and 11 bases from J; bases unmatched to any gene: 11. Germline CDR1 and CDR2: MNHEY and SMNVEV (reference sequence). CDR3 loop: CASSLEGASPSAFF. The DNA for the CDR3 is TGTGCCAGCAGTTTAGAGGGGGCCTCACCCTCGGCTTTCTTT.

V usage is TRBV27 and J usage is TRBJ2-2; TRBD1 matches at 8 bases. The trim removed 4 bases at V and 5 bases at J, leaving 9 bases unmatched. Per the germline V gene, CDR1 is MNHEY and CDR2 is SMNVEV (reference sequence). The CDR3 spans 16 residues. DNA for the CDR3: TGTGCCAGCAGTTCTTACAGGGGGATAAGGACCGGGGAGCTGTTTTTT. This sequence encodes CASSSYRGIRTGELFF.

The DNA of the CDR3 is TGTGCCAGTAGTATCCCAGGAACCTACGAGCAGTACTTC. This gives the protein CASSIPGTYEQYF. J is TRBJ2-7 and V is TRBV19; no clear D. V was pared by 3 bases and J by 2 bases, with 8 bases between. The CDR3 length is 13 residues. Germline V lookup: CDR1 LNHDA, CDR2 SQIVND (reference sequence).

This rearrangement joins TRBV6-1 to TRBJ1-2; D uncertain. V was clipped by 2 bases and J by 8 bases, with 6 bases between them. Per the germline V gene, CDR1 is MNHNS and CDR2 is SASEGT. This CDR3 contains 11 residues. CDR3 in amino acids: CASSERGGYTF. The CDR3 DNA reads TGTGCCAGCAGTGAACGAGGCGGCTACACCTTC.

This chain connects TRBV28 to TRBJ1-6; 11 nucleotides agree with TRBD1. Germline V gene sequence: CDR1 MDHEN, CDR2 SYDVKM. Germline trimming cut 7 bases from V and 9 bases from J; bases unmatched to any gene: 5. This CDR3 region has 14 residues. The CDR3 is CASKPGTGGSPLHF. The CDR3 DNA sequence: TGTGCCAGCAAGCCGGGGACAGGGGGTTCACCCCTCCACTTT.

The chain carries TRBV11-3 and TRBJ2-6; 11 positions agree with TRBD1. The CDR3 has 19 amino acids. Germline CDR1 SGHNT, CDR2 YENEEA. The V segment lost 7 bases and the J segment 1 base; nucleotides outside the gene matches: 12. For the CDR3, the DNA is TGTGCCAGCACCGTTTTTCGGGACAGGGGGATTTCTGGGGCCAACGTCCTGACTTTC. Protein sequence: CASTVFRDRGISGANVLTF.

The chain recombines TRBV27 with TRBJ1-6; 9 bases match TRBD1. The CDR3 has 14 amino acids. The germline CDR1 and CDR2 sequences are MNHEY and SMNVEV (reference sequence). V gave up 7 bases and J gave up 8 bases; unmatched junction bases: 6. This CDR3 is CASNHRGRDSPLHF. The DNA for the CDR3 is TGTGCCAGCAATCACAGGGGGCGAGATTCACCCCTCCACTTT.

The chain uses TRBV5-1 and TRBJ2-3; 15 positions match TRBD2. CDR3 length: 18 amino acids. CDR1 and CDR2 from the germline V gene are SGHRS and YFSETQ. The junction had 6 bases not matched to a gene; V was cut back by 4 bases and J by 0 bases. The CDR3 sequence: CASSLGLAGGLSTDTQYF. CDR3 sequence (DNA): TGCGCCAGCAGCCTAGGACTAGCGGGGGGGCTTAGCACAGATACGCAGTATTTT.

This chain links TRBV7-2 with TRBJ2-3, with a tentative D call TRBD1 (5 bases). This CDR3 contains 13 residues. The germline V and J ends were trimmed by 3 bases and 4 bases, with 8 bases remaining between them. The germline CDR1 and CDR2 sequences are SGHTA and FQGNSA. For the CDR3, the DNA is TGTGCCAGCAGCTTGAGACAGTCAGATACGCAGTATTTT. Encoded protein: CASSLRQSDTQYF. The full variable domain, completed using reference TRBV7-2 and TRBJ2-3, is GAGVSQSPSNKVTEKGKDVELRCDPISGHTALYWYRQSLGQGLEFLIYFQGNSAPDKSGLPSDRFSAERTGGSVSTLTIQRTQQEDSAVYLCASSLRQSDTQYFGPGTRLTVL.

V and J are TRBV11-3 and TRBJ2-1; tentatively, D is TRBD1 (5 bases). Between the trimmed V and J ends, which lost 2 bases and 5 bases, there was a span of 10 bases. This CDR3 is 14 amino acids long. CDR1 is SGHNT and CDR2 is YENEEA in the germline V gene. CDR3: CASSLQGLNNEQFF. CDR3 in DNA: TGTGCCAGCAGCTTACAGGGTTTGAACAATGAGCAGTTCTTC.

The genes are TRBV19 and TRBJ1-1, with TRBD1 identical over 7 bases. CDR1 is LNHDA and CDR2 is SQIVND in the germline V gene (reference sequence). V gave up 6 bases and J gave up 2 bases; unmatched junction bases: 9. CDR3 length: 15 amino acids. The CDR3 DNA is TGTGCCAGTAGCCTCCGGACAGGCGCTAACACTGAAGCTTTCTTT. Residues: CASSLRTGANTEAFF.

V and J are TRBV2 and TRBJ2-1; D is undetermined. Germline-derived CDR1 and CDR2 are SNHLY and FYNNEI. This CDR3 contains 13 residues. Trimming took 3 bases from V and 9 from J, leaving 12 bases between them. The CDR3 DNA sequence: TGTGCCAGCAGTGAGACCCTAGATGGTGAGCAGTTCTTC. Translated: CASSETLDGEQFF.

The chain employs TRBV5-1 and TRBJ2-7; a possible D gene is TRBD2 (5 bases). Looked up from germline, CDR1 is SGHRS and CDR2 is YFSETQ. Trimming shortened V by 4 bases and J by 2 bases, and 13 bases separated the two germline ends. The CDR3 spans 14 residues. This CDR3 is CASSPADGTYEQYF. CDR3 nucleotides: TGCGCCAGCAGCCCTGCGGACGGGACCTACGAGCAGTACTTC. Filled out from reference TRBV5-1 and TRBJ2-7, the complete variable domain reads KAGVTQTPRYLIKTRGQQVTLSCSPISGHRSVSWYQQTPGQGLQFLFEYFSETQRNKGNFPGRFSGRQFSNSRSEMNVSTLELGDSALYLCASSPADGTYEQYFGPGTRLTVT.

The chain carries TRBV5-1 and TRBJ2-1; the match to TRBD1 covers 8 bases. The CDR3 has 16 amino acids. V was pared by 0 bases and J by 2 bases, with 4 bases of the junction left unmatched. Germline CDR1 and CDR2: SGHRS and YFSETQ. CDR3 nucleotide sequence: TGCGCCAGCAGCTTGGGAGACAGGGGAGCCTACAATGAGCAGTTCTTC. This codes for CASSLGDRGAYNEQFF. Filled out from reference TRBV5-1 and TRBJ2-1, the complete variable domain reads KAGVTQTPRYLIKTRGQQVTLSCSPISGHRSVSWYQQTPGQGLQFLFEYFSETQRNKGNFPGRFSGRQFSNSRSEMNVSTLELGDSALYLCASSLGDRGAYNEQFFGPGTRLTVL.

V gene TRBV7-6 combines with J gene TRBJ1-1; 7 bases align to TRBD1. The CDR3 sequence is 18 residues long. CDR1 and CDR2 (germline): SGHVS, FNYEAQ. V lost 5 bases to trimming and J lost 1 base; unmatched junction nucleotides: 16. The CDR3 is CASSRWRQGQTQNTEAFF. The CDR3 DNA reads as TGTGCCAGCAGCCGGTGGCGACAGGGTCAGACCCAGAACACTGAAGCTTTCTTT.

The gene calls are TRBV28 and TRBJ1-1, with unresolved D. With 8 bases removed from V and 6 bases from J, the gap between germline ends came to 28 bases. Looked up from germline, CDR1 is MDHEN and CDR2 is SYDVKM. CDR3 length equals 17 residues. CDR3 DNA: TGTGCCAGCCGCCCAAGTACCTTTGGACTGACGACCGCTGAAGCTTTCTTT. Residues: CASRPSTFGLTTAEAFF.

The genes are TRBV18 and TRBJ2-7, with TRBD2 as a possible D gene (6 bases). Between the trimmed V and J ends, which lost 3 bases and 2 bases, there was a span of 17 bases. Germline V gene data show CDR1 as KGHSH and CDR2 as LQKENI. The CDR3 loop spans 16 amino acids. CDR3 sequence: CASSPPGQGGTYEQYF. DNA of the CDR3: TGTGCCAGCTCACCCCCAGGGCAGGGAGGAACCTACGAGCAGTACTTC.

The chain is built from TRBV7-2 and TRBJ1-1, with 7 bases aligning to TRBD1. The CDR3 spans 15 residues. V was clipped by 5 bases and J by 1 base; unmatched bases: 7. The germline V gene has CDR1 SGHTA and CDR2 FQGNSA. As DNA, the CDR3 is TGTGCCAGCAGCCTAAGACAGGGAAAGAACACTGAAGCTTTCTTT. Residues: CASSLRQGKNTEAFF. Full variable domain (remainder filled in from reference TRBV7-2 and TRBJ1-1): GAGVSQSPSNKVTEKGKDVELRCDPISGHTALYWYRQSLGQGLEFLIYFQGNSAPDKSGLPSDRFSAERTGGSVSTLTIQRTQQEDSAVYLCASSLRQGKNTEAFFGQGTRLTVV.

This clone was observed once. The chain is built from TRBV27 and TRBJ2-1; 9 bases align to TRBD2. The junction had 6 bases not matched to a gene; V was cut back by 5 bases and J by 4 bases. The CDR3 length is 15 residues. Germline assignment: CDR1 MNHEY and CDR2 SMNVEV (reference sequence). CDR3 nucleotide sequence: TGTGCCAGCAGTAATAGCGGGGGCCCGTACAATGAGCAGTTCTTC. The encoded protein is CASSNSGGPYNEQFF.

The chain combines TRBV7-2 with TRBJ1-6; D ambiguous. The CDR3 is 13 residues long. V lost 1 base to trimming and J lost 16 bases, with 14 bases between them. Germline CDR1 SGHTA, CDR2 FQGNSA. The CDR3 DNA reads TGTGCCAGCAGCTTAGACAGTCCCACGGTACTCCACTTT. Its translation: CASSLDSPTVLHF.

The gene calls are TRBV10-3 and TRBJ2-7; 10 bases align to TRBD2. Germline V gene data show CDR1 as ENHRY and CDR2 as SYGVKD. The CDR3 totals 17 residues. V dropped 5 bases and J dropped 3; count of bases not matched to a gene: 13. Here the CDR3 reads CAISPTTSGLAFYEQYF. The CDR3 DNA reads TGTGCCATCAGTCCGACGACTAGCGGGCTCGCCTTCTACGAGCAGTACTTC.

The chain employs TRBV4-1 and TRBJ2-2; 14 bases are shared with TRBD2. In germline, CDR1 is MGHRA, CDR2 YSYEKL. With 3 bases clipped from V and 5 bases from J, the junction kept 5 bases outside the gene matches. The CDR3 is 17 residues long. CDR3 bases: TGCGCCAGCAGCCACACCGGGACTAGCGGGGGTACCGGGGAGCTGTTTTTT. Amino acid sequence: CASSHTGTSGGTGELFF.

J is TRBJ2-7 and V is TRBV20-1; D call uncertain. The germline gives CDR1 DFQATT, CDR2 SNEGSKA (reference sequence). V lost 3 bases, J lost 1 base, and 13 bases lay in between. This CDR3 is 14 amino acids long. CDR3 sequence: CSASPSGPSYEQYF. CDR3 in DNA: TGCAGTGCTAGTCCCTCAGGCCCTTCCTACGAGCAGTACTTC.